The 2 T cell receptor beta chains below all came from one sample that was sequenced in a study of blood T cell repertoires in COVID-19. Sequencing used immunoSEQ multiplex PCR; TCRdb keeps in-frame clones, though not all of them. The table has roughly 150,000 clones, over 90% seen once. The specimen was peripheral blood. The receptor set was obtained from a woman in her sixties with COVID-19, enrolled during active disease.

This chain uses TRBV4-2 with TRBJ1-2; no definite D call. The CDR3 runs 14 residues. V lost 3 bases and J 8 bases, leaving 16 bases between the germline ends. Germline-derived CDR1 and CDR2 are LGHNA and YNFKEQ. The CDR3 protein is CASSQNWARHGYTF. CDR3 nucleotide sequence: TGTGCCAGCAGCCAGAACTGGGCCAGACACGGCTACACCTTC.

The chain has TRBV19 and TRBJ1-5, with D hard to call. V dropped 5 bases and J dropped 3 bases, with 14 bases sitting between them. Germline CDR1 reads LNHDA; CDR2 reads SQIVND (reference sequence). This CDR3 contains 15 residues. DNA of the CDR3: TGTGCCAGTAGTCACATGCCGGGGTTCAATCAGCCCCAGCATTTT. As protein: CASSHMPGFNQPQHF.